This T cell receptor beta chain was retrieved from a study of cytomegalovirus exposure and HLA in healthy donors. CDR1 is LNHDA and CDR2 is SQIVND in the germline V gene (reference sequence). This CDR3 comprises 17 residues. Losses at the gene ends were 4 bases for V and 1 base for J; bases not matched to a gene: 7. Comments on this clone: Its antigen is not identified.

Each donor was healthy, and each was a bone marrow donor. Donors sampled were nominally healthy, though unrecorded immune exposures were likely. Whole-study results and caveats: High sensitivity and specificity were reportedly achieved when the classifier diagnosed cytomegalovirus status.

60 Vbeta and 13 Jbeta primers were used in PCR. Sequencing used immunoSEQ multiplex PCR; TCRdb keeps in-frame clones, though not all of them. Of about 98,000 clones in the sample, over 65% were seen once. The TCR comes from a man aged 35-49 years in good health and CMV-seronegative. This sequence joins TRBV19 and TRBJ2-2; 9 nucleotides match TRBD1. The sample taken for sequencing was PBMCs. In DNA, the CDR3 is TGTGCCAGTAGTAGACGACCGGGACAGGGGAACACCGGGGAGCTGTTTTTT. Translating it yields CASSRRPGQGNTGELFF.